Reported below is one T cell receptor beta chain. Its antigen is unidentified. Purified naive CD4+ T cells were depleted of CD25+ Tregs. Trimming took off 4 bases at V and 7 bases at J, with 8 bases between the two ends. Germline V lookup: CDR1 SGHDN, CDR2 FVKESK. The CDR3 extends over 12 amino acids. After constant-region reverse-primer amplification, full-length variable regions underwent semi-nested PCR with Nested Universal Primer A. MiXCR, run by TCRdb on the 5' RACE reads, gives a single entry per CDR3 protein. The sample lists nearly 55,000 distinct CDR3 sequences, about 24% occurring once. Broader study findings: The TCR gene usage of tumor memory CD4+ T cells clustered together with blood and lymph node memory CD4+ cells and with lymph node naive CD4+ cells.

Specimen: tumor-infiltrating naive CD4+ T cells sorted from the breast tumor. The sample's subset: naive CD4+ T cells, CD4+CD45RA+CD25-. The clonotype was recovered from a female donor with breast cancer. The V and J genes are TRBV14 and TRBJ1-3; D is uncertain. The CDR3 is CASSLSRNTIYF. The CDR3, as DNA: TGTGCCAGCAGCCTAAGCAGGAACACCATATATTTT. Variable domain in full (rest from reference TRBV14 and TRBJ1-3): EAGVTQFPSHSVIEKGQTVTLRCDPISGHDNLYWYRRVMGKEIKFLLHFVKESKQDESGMPNNRFLAERTGGTYSTLKVQPAELEDSGVYFCASSLSRNTIYFGEGSWLTVV.